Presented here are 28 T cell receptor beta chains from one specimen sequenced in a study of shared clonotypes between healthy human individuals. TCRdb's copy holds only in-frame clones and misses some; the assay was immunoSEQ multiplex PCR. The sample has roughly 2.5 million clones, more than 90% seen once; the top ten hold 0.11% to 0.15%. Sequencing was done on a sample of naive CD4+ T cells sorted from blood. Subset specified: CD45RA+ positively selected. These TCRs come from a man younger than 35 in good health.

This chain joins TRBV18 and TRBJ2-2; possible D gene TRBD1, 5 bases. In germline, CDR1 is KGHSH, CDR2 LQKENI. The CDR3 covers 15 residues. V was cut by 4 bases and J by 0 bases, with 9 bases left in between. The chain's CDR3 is CASSLDRPNTGELFF. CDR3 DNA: TGTGCCAGCTCACTCGACAGACCGAACACCGGGGAGCTGTTTTTT.

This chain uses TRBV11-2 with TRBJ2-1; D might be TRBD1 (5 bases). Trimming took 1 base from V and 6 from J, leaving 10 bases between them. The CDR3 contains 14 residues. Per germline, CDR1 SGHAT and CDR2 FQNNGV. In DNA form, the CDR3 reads TGTGCCAGCAGCTTAGGCAGGGCAAGCAATGAGCAGTTCTTC. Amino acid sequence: CASSLGRASNEQFF.

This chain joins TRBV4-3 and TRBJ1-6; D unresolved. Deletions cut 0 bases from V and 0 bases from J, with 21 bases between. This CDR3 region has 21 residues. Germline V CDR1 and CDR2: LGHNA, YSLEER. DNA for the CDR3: TGCGCCAGCAGCCAAGAATCCGGCGGAGTACCTGCAAGCTCCTATAATTCACCCCTCCACTTT. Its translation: CASSQESGGVPASSYNSPLHF.

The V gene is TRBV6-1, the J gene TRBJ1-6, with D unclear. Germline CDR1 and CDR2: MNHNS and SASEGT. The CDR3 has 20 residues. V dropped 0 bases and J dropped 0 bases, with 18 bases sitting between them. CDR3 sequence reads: CASSEARSPFISSYNSPLHF. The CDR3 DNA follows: TGTGCCAGCAGTGAAGCCCGAAGCCCTTTTATTTCCTCCTATAATTCACCCCTCCACTTT.

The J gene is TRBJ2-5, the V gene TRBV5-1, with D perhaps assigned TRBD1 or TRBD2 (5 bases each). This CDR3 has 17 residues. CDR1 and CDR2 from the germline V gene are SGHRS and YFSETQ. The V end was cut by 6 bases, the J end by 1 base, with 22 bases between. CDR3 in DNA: TGCGCCAGCACCCGGGGCGGTGGCTCAATCTCCCAAGAGACCCAGTACTTC. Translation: CASTRGGGSISQETQYF.

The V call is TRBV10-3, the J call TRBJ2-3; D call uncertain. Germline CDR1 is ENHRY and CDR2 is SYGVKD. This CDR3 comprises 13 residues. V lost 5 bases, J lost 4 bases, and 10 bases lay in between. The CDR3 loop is CAISKETSDTQYF. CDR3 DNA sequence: TGTGCCATCAGTAAGGAGACCTCAGATACGCAGTATTTT.

The CDR3 is CASSLSGTGRPEQYF. CDR3 DNA sequence: TGTGCCAGCAGTTTATCCGGGACAGGGAGGCCCGAGCAGTACTTC. The rearrangement uses TRBV27 and TRBJ2-7; 9 bases align to TRBD1. Germline CDR1 is MNHEY and CDR2 is SMNVEV (reference sequence). The V and J ends lost 0 bases and 6 bases, in that order; junction bases with no gene match: 6. CDR3 size: 15 residues.

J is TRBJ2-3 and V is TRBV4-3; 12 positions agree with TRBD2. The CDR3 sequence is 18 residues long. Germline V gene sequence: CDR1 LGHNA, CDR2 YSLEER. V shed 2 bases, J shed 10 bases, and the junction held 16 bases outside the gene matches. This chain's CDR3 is CASSQRTGTSGSLNPQYF. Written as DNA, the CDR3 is TGCGCCAGCAGCCAACGTACGGGGACTAGCGGGTCCCTAAACCCGCAGTATTTT.

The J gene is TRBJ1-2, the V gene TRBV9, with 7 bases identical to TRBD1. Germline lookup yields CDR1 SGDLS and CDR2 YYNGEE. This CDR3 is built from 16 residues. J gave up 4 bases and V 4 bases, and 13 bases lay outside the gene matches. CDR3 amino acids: CASSSTGGGQTYGYTF. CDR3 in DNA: TGTGCCAGCAGCTCTACGGGCGGGGGACAGACCTATGGCTACACCTTC.

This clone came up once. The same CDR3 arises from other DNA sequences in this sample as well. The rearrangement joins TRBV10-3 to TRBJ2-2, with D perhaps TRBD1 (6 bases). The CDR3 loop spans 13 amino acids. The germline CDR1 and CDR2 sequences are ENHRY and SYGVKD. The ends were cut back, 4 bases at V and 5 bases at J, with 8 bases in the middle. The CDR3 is CAISGTATGELFF. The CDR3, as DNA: TGTGCCATCAGTGGGACAGCTACCGGGGAGCTGTTTTTT.

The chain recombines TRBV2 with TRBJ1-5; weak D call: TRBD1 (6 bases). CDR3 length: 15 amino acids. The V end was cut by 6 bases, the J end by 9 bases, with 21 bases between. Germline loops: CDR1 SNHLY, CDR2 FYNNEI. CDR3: CASRAWGGLVGPQHF. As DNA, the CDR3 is TGTGCCAGCAGGGCTTGGGGGGGCCTCGTCGGGCCCCAGCATTTT.

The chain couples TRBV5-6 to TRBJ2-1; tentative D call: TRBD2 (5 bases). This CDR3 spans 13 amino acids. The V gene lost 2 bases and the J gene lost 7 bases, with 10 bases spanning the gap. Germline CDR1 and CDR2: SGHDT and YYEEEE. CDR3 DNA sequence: TGTGCCAGCAGCTTTTCCGGCGGGAATGAGCAGTTCTTC. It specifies CASSFSGGNEQFF.

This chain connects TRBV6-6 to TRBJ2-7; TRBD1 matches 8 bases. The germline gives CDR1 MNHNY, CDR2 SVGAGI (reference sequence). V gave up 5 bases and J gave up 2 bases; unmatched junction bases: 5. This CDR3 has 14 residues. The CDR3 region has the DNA TGTGCCAGCAGTAGAGAACAGGGGGCCTACGAGCAGTACTTC. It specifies CASSREQGAYEQYF.

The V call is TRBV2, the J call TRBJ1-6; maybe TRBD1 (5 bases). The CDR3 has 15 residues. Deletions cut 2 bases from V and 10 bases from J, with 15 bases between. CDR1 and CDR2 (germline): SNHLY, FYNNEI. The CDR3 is CASSESSGGRSPLHF. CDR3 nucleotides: TGTGCCAGCAGTGAATCATCTGGGGGACGCTCACCCCTCCACTTT.

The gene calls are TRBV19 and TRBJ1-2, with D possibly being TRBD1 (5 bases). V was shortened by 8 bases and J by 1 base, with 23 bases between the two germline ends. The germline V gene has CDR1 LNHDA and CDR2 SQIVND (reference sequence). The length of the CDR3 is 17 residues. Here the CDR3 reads CASRYRDSSLINYGYTF. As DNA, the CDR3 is TGTGCCAGTCGTTACCGGGACTCAAGTCTTATTAACTATGGCTACACCTTC.

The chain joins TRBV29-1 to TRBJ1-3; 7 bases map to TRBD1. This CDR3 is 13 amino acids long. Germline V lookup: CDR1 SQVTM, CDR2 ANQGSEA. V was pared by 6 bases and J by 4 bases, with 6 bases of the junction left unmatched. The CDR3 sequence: CSVLTGPGNTIYF. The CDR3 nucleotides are TGCAGCGTCCTGACAGGGCCCGGAAACACCATATATTTT. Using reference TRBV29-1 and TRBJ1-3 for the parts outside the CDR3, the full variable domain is SAVISQKPSRDICQRGTSLTIQCQVDSQVTMMFWYRQQPGQSLTLIATANQGSEATYESGFVIDKFPISRPNLTFSTLTVSNMSPEDSSIYLCSVLTGPGNTIYFGEGSWLTVV.

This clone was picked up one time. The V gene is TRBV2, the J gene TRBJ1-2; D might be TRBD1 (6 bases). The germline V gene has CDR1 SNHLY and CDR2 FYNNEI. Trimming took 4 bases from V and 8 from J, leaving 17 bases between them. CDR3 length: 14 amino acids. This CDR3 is CASSGDKTTAGYTF. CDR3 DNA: TGTGCCAGCAGTGGGGACAAAACGACGGCGGGCTACACCTTC. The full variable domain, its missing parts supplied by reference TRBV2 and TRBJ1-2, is EPEVTQTPSHQVTQMGQEVILRCVPISNHLYFYWYRQILGQKVEFLVSFYNNEISEKSEIFDDQFSVERPDGSNFTLKIRSTKLEDSAMYFCASSGDKTTAGYTFGSGTRLTVV.

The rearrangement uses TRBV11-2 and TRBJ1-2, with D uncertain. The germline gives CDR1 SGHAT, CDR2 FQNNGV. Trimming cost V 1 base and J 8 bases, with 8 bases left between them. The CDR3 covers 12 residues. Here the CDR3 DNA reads TGTGCCAGCAGCTTAGGCGAAGTCGGCTACACCTTC. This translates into CASSLGEVGYTF. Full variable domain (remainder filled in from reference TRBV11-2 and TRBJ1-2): EAGVAQSPRYKIIEKRQSVAFWCNPISGHATLYWYQQILGQGPKLLIQFQNNGVVDDSQLPKDRFSAERLKGVDSTLKIQPAKLEDSAVYLCASSLGEVGYTFGSGTRLTVV.

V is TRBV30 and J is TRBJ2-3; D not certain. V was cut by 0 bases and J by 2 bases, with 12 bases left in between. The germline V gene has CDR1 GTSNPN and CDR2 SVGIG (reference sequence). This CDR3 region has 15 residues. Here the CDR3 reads CAWSVPDHHTDTQYF. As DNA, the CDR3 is TGTGCCTGGAGTGTACCCGACCATCACACAGATACGCAGTATTTT.

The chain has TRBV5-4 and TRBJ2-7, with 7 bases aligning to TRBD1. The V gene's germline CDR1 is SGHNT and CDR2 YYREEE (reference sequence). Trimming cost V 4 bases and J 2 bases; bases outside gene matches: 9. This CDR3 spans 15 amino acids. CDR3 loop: CASSPDRDRAYEQYF. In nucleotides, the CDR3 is TGTGCCAGCAGCCCAGACAGGGATCGGGCCTACGAGCAGTACTTC.

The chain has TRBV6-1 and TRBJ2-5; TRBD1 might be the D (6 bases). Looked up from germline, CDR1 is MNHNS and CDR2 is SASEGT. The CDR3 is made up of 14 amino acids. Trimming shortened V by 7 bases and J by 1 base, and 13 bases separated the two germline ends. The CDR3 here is CASNLDRSQETQYF. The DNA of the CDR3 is TGTGCCAGCAACCTAGACAGGTCCCAAGAGACCCAGTACTTC.

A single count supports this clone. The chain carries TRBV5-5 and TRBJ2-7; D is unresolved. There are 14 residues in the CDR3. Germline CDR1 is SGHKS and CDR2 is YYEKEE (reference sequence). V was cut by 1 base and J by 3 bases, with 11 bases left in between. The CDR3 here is CASSLRRELYEQYF. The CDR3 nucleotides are TGTGCCAGCAGCTTGAGGCGAGAACTCTACGAGCAGTACTTC. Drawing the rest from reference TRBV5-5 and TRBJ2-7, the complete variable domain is DAGVTQSPTHLIKTRGQQVTLRCSPISGHKSVSWYQQVLGQGPQFIFQYYEKEERGRGNFPDRFSARQFPNYSSELNVNALLLGDSALYLCASSLRRELYEQYFGPGTRLTVT.

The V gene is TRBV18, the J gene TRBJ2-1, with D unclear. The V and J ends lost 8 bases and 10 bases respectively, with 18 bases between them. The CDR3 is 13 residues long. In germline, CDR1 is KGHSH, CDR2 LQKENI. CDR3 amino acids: CASHLKEGLEQFF. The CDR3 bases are TGTGCCAGCCACCTCAAAGAAGGGTTAGAGCAGTTCTTC. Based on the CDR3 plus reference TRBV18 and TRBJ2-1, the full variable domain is NAGVMQNPRHLVRRRGQEARLRCSPMKGHSHVYWYRQLPEEGLKFMVYLQKENIIDESGMPKERFSAEFPKEGPSILRIQQVVRGDSAAYFCASHLKEGLEQFFGPGTRLTVL.

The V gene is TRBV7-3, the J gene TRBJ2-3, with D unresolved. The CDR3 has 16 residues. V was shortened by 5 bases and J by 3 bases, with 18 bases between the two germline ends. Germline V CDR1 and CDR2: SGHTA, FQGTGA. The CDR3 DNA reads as TGTGCCAGCAGCCCCCCTGGCTCCAAAGGGACAGATACGCAGTATTTT. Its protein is CASSPPGSKGTDTQYF.

The CDR3 reads CASSPGTGGKETQYF. CDR3 in DNA: TGTGCCAGCAGCCCCGGGACAGGGGGCAAAGAGACCCAGTACTTC. The genes are TRBV5-6 and TRBJ2-5; 12 bases are shared with TRBD1. Per the germline V gene, CDR1 is SGHDT and CDR2 is YYEEEE. V lost 4 bases and J lost 3; bases outside the gene matches: 4. The CDR3 has 15 amino acids.

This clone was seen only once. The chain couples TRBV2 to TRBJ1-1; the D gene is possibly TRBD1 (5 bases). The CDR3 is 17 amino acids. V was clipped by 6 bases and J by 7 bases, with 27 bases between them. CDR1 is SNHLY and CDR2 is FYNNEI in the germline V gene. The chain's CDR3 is CASRRLRQGNLSGEAFF. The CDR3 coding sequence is TGTGCCAGCAGAAGACTTAGGCAGGGCAACCTTAGTGGTGAAGCTTTCTTT.

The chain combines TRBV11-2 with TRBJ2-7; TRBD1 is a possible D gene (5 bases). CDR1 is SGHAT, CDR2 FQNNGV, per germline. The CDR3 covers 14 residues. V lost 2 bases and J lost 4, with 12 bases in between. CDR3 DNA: TGTGCCAGCAGCTTATCAGGGAACGGGTACGAGCAGTACTTC. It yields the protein CASSLSGNGYEQYF.

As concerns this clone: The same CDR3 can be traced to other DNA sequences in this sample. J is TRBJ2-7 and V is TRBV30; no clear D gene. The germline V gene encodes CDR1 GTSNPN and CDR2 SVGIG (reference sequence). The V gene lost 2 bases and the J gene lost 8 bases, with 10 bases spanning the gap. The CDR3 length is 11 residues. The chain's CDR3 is CAWSLESKQYF. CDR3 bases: TGTGCCTGGAGTTTGGAGTCTAAGCAGTACTTC. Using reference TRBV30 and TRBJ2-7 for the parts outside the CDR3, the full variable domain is SQTIHQWPATLVQPVGSPLSLECTVEGTSNPNLYWYRQAAGRGLQLLFYSVGIGQISSEVPQNLSASRPQDRQFILSSKKLLLSDSGFYLCAWSLESKQYFGPGTRLTVT.